The 25 T cell receptor beta chains reported below all come from one sample, sequenced in a study of TIL therapy for anti-PD-1-resistant metastatic lung cancer. Time point given: pre-treatment sample, taken before nivolumab and TIL therapy. Most excised metastases sampled were pleural nodules or supraclavicular lymph nodes. This was the immunoSEQ v3 assay. Method: immunoSEQ multiplex PCR; TCRdb's copy keeps in-frame clones and lacks some. This sample has 45,000 to 60,000 clones; about three quarters occur once, and the top ten carry 5.5% to 6%. The specimen comprised tumor tissue, sampled at baseline. The receptors were gathered from a person aged 25-85 years with non-small cell lung cancer.

The chain is built from TRBV30 and TRBJ2-7, with D perhaps TRBD1 (5 bases). The CDR3 covers 15 residues. The germline gives CDR1 GTSNPN, CDR2 SVGIG (reference sequence). V gave up 1 base and J gave up 1 base, with 14 bases separating them. In DNA, the CDR3 is TGTGCCTGGAGTGGAAGGGGTGGGTTATCCTACGAGCAGTACTTC. Translated, it gives CAWSGRGGLSYEQYF. Supplemented by reference TRBV30 and TRBJ2-7, the full variable domain reads SQTIHQWPATLVQPVGSPLSLECTVEGTSNPNLYWYRQAAGRGLQLLFYSVGIGQISSEVPQNLSASRPQDRQFILSSKKLLLSDSGFYLCAWSGRGGLSYEQYFGPGTRLTVT.

V is TRBV19 and J is TRBJ2-1; a possible D gene is TRBD2 (6 bases). V lost 7 bases to trimming and J lost 1 base, with 11 bases between them. In germline, CDR1 is LNHDA, CDR2 SQIVND (reference sequence). The CDR3 contains 14 residues. This chain's CDR3 is CASTARGSYNEQFF. The CDR3 region has the DNA TGTGCCAGTACGGCACGGGGGTCCTACAATGAGCAGTTCTTC. The full variable domain, with the rest looked up from reference TRBV19 and TRBJ2-1, is DGGITQSPKYLFRKEGQNVTLSCEQNLNHDAMYWYRQDPGQGLRLIYYSQIVNDFQKGDIAEGYSVSREKKESFPLTVTSAQKNPTAFYLCASTARGSYNEQFFGPGTRLTVL.

V usage is TRBV5-6 and J usage is TRBJ2-7; 15 nucleotides agree with TRBD2. Germline trimming cut 5 bases from V and 2 bases from J; bases unmatched to any gene: 5. Germline loops: CDR1 SGHDT, CDR2 YYEEEE. CDR3 size: 16 residues. The CDR3 sequence: CASRVGLAGGPYEQYF. CDR3 in DNA: TGTGCCAGCAGGGTCGGACTAGCGGGAGGGCCCTACGAGCAGTACTTC. The whole variable domain, remainder taken from reference TRBV5-6 and TRBJ2-7, is DAGVTQSPTHLIKTRGQQVTLRCSPKSGHDTVSWYQQALGQGPQFIFQYYEEEERQRGNFPDRFSGHQFPNYSSELNVNALLLGDSALYLCASRVGLAGGPYEQYFGPGTRLTVT.

The chain combines TRBV7-9 with TRBJ2-1; weak D call: TRBD1 (5 bases). The V gene lost 5 bases and the J gene lost 8 bases, with 10 bases spanning the gap. CDR3 size: 12 residues. The V gene's germline CDR1 is SEHNR and CDR2 FQNEAQ (reference sequence). The CDR3 here is CASSPRADEQFF. The CDR3 coding sequence is TGTGCCAGCAGCCCCAGGGCGGATGAGCAGTTCTTC.

J is TRBJ2-5 and V is TRBV19; weak D call: TRBD1 (6 bases). The CDR3 is 14 residues long. The V gene's germline CDR1 is LNHDA and CDR2 SQIVND (reference sequence). V gave up 1 base and J gave up 5 bases, with 11 bases separating them. The CDR3 sequence: CASSIGQGWETQYF. In nucleotides, the CDR3 is TGTGCCAGTAGTATAGGGCAGGGGTGGGAGACCCAGTACTTC.

J is TRBJ2-7 and V is TRBV28; D is uncertain. Germline assignment: CDR1 MDHEN and CDR2 SYDVKM. The CDR3 spans 14 residues. The V end was cut by 3 bases, the J end by 4 bases, with 13 bases between. The chain's CDR3 is CASSFLAGNYEQYF. CDR3 sequence (DNA): TGTGCCAGCAGTTTTTTAGCTGGTAATTACGAGCAGTACTTC.

The V call is TRBV7-2, the J call TRBJ1-1; TRBD1 is a possible D gene (6 bases). Germline V gene sequence: CDR1 SGHTA, CDR2 FQGNSA. CDR3 size: 15 residues. Trimming stripped 5 bases from V and 7 bases from J, with 20 bases between. As DNA, the CDR3 is TGTGCCAGCAGCCGGCCCGGGCCCCCCAGGGGTGAAGCTTTCTTT. This encodes CASSRPGPPRGEAFF.

This chain connects TRBV19 to TRBJ2-5; 7 bases match TRBD1. With 10 bases clipped from V and 5 bases from J, the junction kept 10 bases outside the gene matches. Germline-derived CDR1 and CDR2 are LNHDA and SQIVND (reference sequence). CDR3 size: 13 residues. CDR3 nucleotide sequence: TGTGCCACCGGACCCTCCAGGGGGGAGACCCAGTACTTC. Translated: CATGPSRGETQYF.

This clone was seen a single time. The rearrangement uses TRBV6-4 and TRBJ2-3; TRBD2 aligns across 8 bases. From germline, CDR1 is MRHNA and CDR2 SNTAGT. The J segment lost 5 bases and the V segment lost 5 bases, leaving 6 bases of the junction unmatched. The CDR3 has 14 residues. Here the CDR3 DNA reads TGTGCCAGCAGTCCAGGACTAGCTGGAGATACGCAGTATTTT. It yields the protein CASSPGLAGDTQYF.

The count of this clone is one. The chain links TRBV27 to TRBJ2-7; D possibly corresponds to TRBD2 (6 bases). Deletions cut 4 bases from V and 5 bases from J, with 15 bases between. This CDR3 is built from 14 residues. Germline CDR1 MNHEY, CDR2 SMNVEV (reference sequence). The DNA for the CDR3 is TGTGCCAGCAGTTCACCGGGACTGCCCAACGAGCAGTACTTC. Encoded protein: CASSSPGLPNEQYF.

This chain links TRBV28 with TRBJ2-3; no firm D call. Germline CDR1 and CDR2: MDHEN and SYDVKM. V lost 6 bases and J 1 base, leaving 14 bases between the germline ends. The CDR3 sequence is 15 residues long. The DNA of the CDR3 is TGTGCCAGCAGCCCTATTGGGCCCCGCACAGATACGCAGTATTTT. Translation gives CASSPIGPRTDTQYF. The variable domain in full, with the rest retrieved from reference TRBV28 and TRBJ2-3, is DVKVTQSSRYLVKRTGEKVFLECVQDMDHENMFWYRQDPGLGLRLIYFSYDVKMKEKGDIPEGYSVSREKKERFSLILESASTNQTSMYLCASSPIGPRTDTQYFGPGTRLTVL.

The V call is TRBV5-1, the J call TRBJ2-2, with 10 bases matching TRBD2. Germline CDR1 reads SGHRS; CDR2 reads YFSETQ. V lost 4 bases and J lost 9; bases outside the gene matches: 15. CDR3 length: 17 amino acids. The chain's CDR3 is CASSLEILSGGARELFF. CDR3 bases: TGCGCCAGCAGCCTGGAAATCCTCAGCGGGGGGGCCCGGGAGCTGTTTTTT.

V usage is TRBV5-1 and J usage is TRBJ1-6; D remains ambiguous. This CDR3 contains 17 residues. Germline lookup yields CDR1 SGHRS and CDR2 YFSETQ. The ends were cut back, 4 bases at V and 1 base at J, with 15 bases in the middle. CDR3 in DNA: TGCGCCAGCAGCAAGGACCCGACTAGGTCCTATAATTCACCCCTCCACTTT. It encodes CASSKDPTRSYNSPLHF.

This clone was seen only a few times. This rearrangement joins TRBV28 to TRBJ1-2, with D perhaps TRBD1 (6 bases). V was cut by 3 bases and J by 7 bases, with 18 bases left in between. This CDR3 spans 15 amino acids. The germline gives CDR1 MDHEN, CDR2 SYDVKM. The CDR3 is CASSLPITGSGGYTF. CDR3 nucleotides: TGTGCCAGCAGTTTGCCCATTACAGGGAGTGGTGGCTACACCTTC.

J is TRBJ1-3 and V is TRBV5-1; tentatively, D is TRBD1 (5 bases). V shed 0 bases and J shed 0 bases, with 7 bases lying between them. Looked up from germline, CDR1 is SGHRS and CDR2 is YFSETQ. The CDR3 consists of 15 residues. Here the CDR3 DNA reads TGCGCCAGCAGCTTGGGGGGGAACTCTGGAAACACCATATATTTT. This sequence encodes CASSLGGNSGNTIYF.

The rearrangement joins TRBV2 to TRBJ1-1; 7 bases map to TRBD1. With 7 bases clipped from V and 1 base from J, the junction kept 9 bases outside the gene matches. The CDR3 has 15 amino acids. Germline assignment: CDR1 SNHLY and CDR2 FYNNEI. This chain's CDR3 is CASKDFRDRNTEAFF. The CDR3 DNA reads as TGTGCCAGCAAAGATTTCCGGGACAGGAACACTGAAGCTTTCTTT.

The chain is built from TRBV28 and TRBJ2-7; the match to TRBD1 covers 9 bases. Germline V gives CDR1 MDHEN, CDR2 SYDVKM. Trimming took 6 bases from V and 3 from J; bases not matched to a gene: 6. This CDR3 spans 14 amino acids. This CDR3 reads CASSPTGGVYEQYF. Here the CDR3 DNA reads TGTGCCAGCAGCCCGACAGGGGGGGTCTACGAGCAGTACTTC.

This chain links TRBV9 with TRBJ1-1; D gene ambiguous. Trimming pared 0 bases from V and 10 bases from J, leaving 16 bases between. From germline, CDR1 is SGDLS and CDR2 YYNGEE. The CDR3 length is 14 residues. The CDR3 is CASSVGGGMGVAFF. CDR3 coding DNA: TGTGCCAGCAGCGTAGGAGGAGGGATGGGTGTAGCTTTCTTT.

The rearrangement links TRBV25-1 to TRBJ2-6; either TRBD1 or TRBD2 may supply D (5 bases each). In germline, CDR1 is MGHDK, CDR2 SYGVNS. V dropped 2 bases and J dropped 1 base, with 12 bases sitting between them. This CDR3 comprises 17 residues. For the CDR3, the DNA is TGTGCCAGCAGTGAACCTCCGGGACCATCTGGGGCCAACGTCCTGACTTTC. Its protein product is CASSEPPGPSGANVLTF.

V usage is TRBV10-3 and J usage is TRBJ2-5; TRBD2 agrees at 7 bases. Looked up from germline, CDR1 is ENHRY and CDR2 is SYGVKD. This CDR3 has 14 residues. Germline trimming cut 6 bases from V and 1 base from J; bases unmatched to any gene: 5. The CDR3 coding sequence is TGTGCCATCAGAAGGGCTAGCGGCCAAGAGACCCAGTACTTC. Translated, it gives CAIRRASGQETQYF.

The rearrangement uses TRBV27 and TRBJ1-1; D is perhaps TRBD1 (5 bases). V was pared by 4 bases and J by 4 bases, with 13 bases between. CDR3 length: 14 amino acids. Germline V gene data show CDR1 as MNHEY and CDR2 as SMNVEV (reference sequence). The CDR3 nucleotides read TGTGCCAGCAGTTGGCAGGGAGGTGGCACTGAAGCTTTCTTT. This translates into CASSWQGGGTEAFF.

The chain joins TRBV5-1 to TRBJ2-5, with unresolved D. Per the germline V gene, CDR1 is SGHRS and CDR2 is YFSETQ. CDR3 length: 16 amino acids. Trimming shortened V by 0 bases and J by 9 bases, and 21 bases separated the two germline ends. The CDR3 nucleotides are TGCGCCAGCAGCTTGGGAGCCTCGTCTCGTCACGGGCCCCAGTACTTC. Residues: CASSLGASSRHGPQYF.

The genes are TRBV19 and TRBJ2-7; D is unresolved. CDR1 LNHDA and CDR2 SQIVND come from the germline V gene (reference sequence). Trimming removed 4 bases from V and 2 bases from J, with 9 bases in between. CDR3 length: 13 residues. CDR3 sequence (DNA): TGTGCCAGTAGTACGGGCGGACCCTACGAGCAGTACTTC. Translation: CASSTGGPYEQYF. The variable domain in full, with the rest retrieved from reference TRBV19 and TRBJ2-7, is DGGITQSPKYLFRKEGQNVTLSCEQNLNHDAMYWYRQDPGQGLRLIYYSQIVNDFQKGDIAEGYSVSREKKESFPLTVTSAQKNPTAFYLCASSTGGPYEQYFGPGTRLTVT.

The chain employs TRBV5-1 and TRBJ2-7, with TRBD2 matching over 15 bases. CDR3 length equals 17 residues. The V gene end was trimmed by 6 bases and the J gene end by 2 bases; junction bases not matched to a gene: 9. Germline V gene data show CDR1 as SGHRS and CDR2 as YFSETQ. The CDR3 here is CASTPTGTSGGTYEQYF. The DNA of the CDR3 is TGCGCCAGCACGCCAACCGGGACTAGCGGGGGGACCTACGAGCAGTACTTC.

This clone was detected only a few times. This chain connects TRBV5-4 to TRBJ1-1, with D possibly matching TRBD1 (6 bases). The CDR3 is 15 amino acids. Germline V gene data show CDR1 as SGHNT and CDR2 as YYREEE (reference sequence). Trimming shortened V by 4 bases and J by 5 bases, and 18 bases separated the two germline ends. CDR3 residues: CASSPVGGGGTEAFF. CDR3 nucleotide sequence: TGTGCCAGCAGCCCGGTTGGTGGAGGGGGTACTGAAGCTTTCTTT.